A selection of T cell receptor beta chains follows, all from one sample in a study of T-cell memory formation after mild COVID-19. TCRdb redid the calling of the 5' RACE reads with MiXCR, one entry per CDR3 protein. This sample carries approximately 82,000 distinct CDR3 sequences, around 13% of them seen once, and the ten largest clones take around two fifths. The sequencing input was PBMCs or a T cell subset sorted from them (not recorded which). The receptors stem from a man between 18 and 35 years old who had mild COVID-19 (a few samples of this study predate the infection). Cell type and time point are not known. The CDR3 runs from the conserved cysteine through the conserved F or W. A D gene is named only where the DNA matches it firmly. Clone sizes are given selectively: once, few, many, or a class where the clone is expanded.

J | size | D | V | DNA | CDR3
TRBJ2-6 | . | . | TRBV7-6 | TGTGCCAGCAGCTTAGCGACCCACTCTGGGGCCAACGTCCTGACTTTC | CASSLATHSGANVLTF
TRBJ2-5 | few | . | TRBV4-3 | TGCGCCAGCAGCCGCACCTCAGGGATCCAAGAGACCCAGTACTTC | CASSRTSGIQETQYF
TRBJ2-5 | few | TRBD1 | TRBV12-3/TRBV12-4 | TGTGCCAGCAGGAAACAGGGGGCTTCAGGGGCCCAGTACTTC | CASRKQGASGAQYF
TRBJ2-3 | . | . | TRBV5-4 | TGTGCCAGCAGCAATCCCGGGACACCCCCAGAGCAGTATTTT | CASSNPGTPPEQYF
TRBJ2-1 | many | . | TRBV28 | TGTGCCAGCAGTCCCGGAACAGGGCCCTACAATGAGCAGTTCTTC | CASSPGTGPYNEQFF
TRBJ1-5 | . | . | TRBV27 | TGTGCCAGCAGTCAAGGGATGTACAATCAGCCCCAGCATTTT | CASSQGMYNQPQHF
TRBJ2-3 | many | . | TRBV7-6 | TGTGCCAGCAGCCCGAGATGGGGTGATACGCAGTATTTT | CASSPRWGDTQYF
TRBJ1-2 | few | . | TRBV4-3 | TGCGCCAGCAGCCAGCTGGCCCCGGGAGACTATGGCTACACCTTC | CASSQLAPGDYGYTF
TRBJ2-1 | many | TRBD1 | TRBV6-4 | TGTGCCAGCAGTGACCGGACAGGGGCAATCGATGAGCAGTTCTTC | CASSDRTGAIDEQFF
TRBJ2-6 | few | TRBD1 | TRBV29-1 | TGCAGCGTTGAGGGGTCGGGACAGGGAGACTCTGGGGCCAACGTCCTGACTTTC | CSVEGSGQGDSGANVLTF
TRBJ2-3 | few | TRBD2 | TRBV6-4 | TGTGCCAGCAGTGACGGGGGGGGGACCACAGATACGCAGTATTTT | CASSDGGGTTDTQYF
TRBJ1-1 | few | . | TRBV7-6 | TGTGCCAGCAGCCAAAGGATGGAGAGTGAAGCTTTCTTT | CASSQRMESEAFF
TRBJ1-1 | . | . | TRBV27 | TGTGCCAGCAGCCGGGGGTTGGTCACTGAAGCTTTCTTT | CASSRGLVTEAFF
TRBJ2-7 | . | . | TRBV5-1 | TGCGCCAGCAGCTTGGAAGTCGACAACCGATACGAGCAGTACTTC | CASSLEVDNRYEQYF
TRBJ2-2 | . | . | TRBV30 | TGTGCCTGGAGTGCACCGGGCCGCCTGAACACCGGGGAGCTGTTTTTT | CAWSAPGRLNTGELFF
TRBJ2-3 | . | . | TRBV10-3 | TGTGCCATCAGTCTACTGGGTGTGACGAACACAGATACGCAGTATTTT | CAISLLGVTNTDTQYF
TRBJ1-1 | many | TRBD1 | TRBV5-1 | TGCCCCGCTACAAGCGGGACAGAAGAACCAAACACTGAAGCTTTCTTT | CPATSGTEEPNTEAFF